The 11 T cell receptor beta chains listed next were all sequenced from one sample in a study of T-cell memory formation after mild COVID-19. TCRdb fed the 5' RACE reads into MiXCR, producing one record per CDR3 protein. The sample lists about 350,000 distinct CDR3 sequences; around 13% were seen once. What was sequenced was PBMCs or a T cell subset sorted from them (not recorded which). These TCRs come from a man between 18 and 35 years old who had mild COVID-19 (a few samples of this study predate the infection). Cell type and time point are not known.

This clonotype was recorded a few times. The genes are TRBV4-1 and TRBJ2-4, with D uncertain. Trimming shortened V by 6 bases and J by 1 base, and 13 bases separated the two germline ends. CDR3 length equals 15 residues. Germline V gives CDR1 MGHRA, CDR2 YSYEKL. The CDR3: CASRRTQDAKNIQYF. CDR3 in DNA: TGCGCCAGCAGACGCACTCAGGATGCCAAAAACATTCAGTACTTC.

This clonotype has more than one count but fewer than ten. The gene calls are TRBV7-8 and TRBJ2-7, with D maybe TRBD1 (5 bases). The germline V gene encodes CDR1 SGHVS and CDR2 FQNEAQ. Deletions cut 4 bases from V and 6 bases from J, with 13 bases between. The CDR3 covers 13 residues. CDR3 sequence reads: CASSSSRDSEQYF. CDR3 nucleotide sequence: TGTGCCAGCAGCTCATCCAGGGATAGCGAGCAGTACTTC.

This chain connects TRBV29-1 to TRBJ2-5; D is unresolved. V was trimmed by 3 bases and J by 5 bases, leaving 10 bases between them. The germline V gene has CDR1 SQVTM and CDR2 ANQGSEA. The CDR3 extends over 12 amino acids. This chain's CDR3 is CSVEGKWETQYF. In DNA, the CDR3 is TGCAGCGTTGAGGGGAAGTGGGAGACCCAGTACTTC. Complete variable domain (other parts from reference TRBV29-1 and TRBJ2-5): SAVISQKPSRDICQRGTSLTIQCQVDSQVTMMFWYRQQPGQSLTLIATANQGSEATYESGFVIDKFPISRPNLTFSTLTVSNMSPEDSSIYLCSVEGKWETQYFGPGTRLLVL.

This chain connects TRBV12-3 or TRBV12-4 to TRBJ1-4; D remains unclear. CDR3 length equals 15 residues. Trimming took 3 bases from V and 8 from J, leaving 16 bases between them. The CDR3 DNA reads as TGTGCCAGCAGTTTGGGTTTTAGTGAGGGCGAAAAACTGTTTTTT. Encoded protein: CASSLGFSEGEKLFF.

J is TRBJ1-1 and V is TRBV7-6; 7 bases align to TRBD1. V gave up 5 bases and J gave up 5 bases; unmatched junction bases: 17. Germline V gene data show CDR1 as SGHVS and CDR2 as FNYEAQ. This CDR3 contains 17 residues. The CDR3 is CASSPGPPGRGYTEAFF. In DNA form, the CDR3 reads TGTGCCAGCAGCCCCGGGCCTCCAGGCAGGGGGTATACTGAAGCTTTCTTT.

This clonotype was picked up many times. The V and J genes are TRBV15 and TRBJ2-1; D is ambiguous. Germline values: CDR1 LNHNV, CDR2 YYDKDF (reference sequence). V lost 0 bases and J 8 bases, leaving 17 bases between the germline ends. The CDR3 is 16 amino acids. The chain's CDR3 is CATSRDGPLERHEQFF. The CDR3 coding sequence is TGTGCCACCAGCAGAGATGGGCCTCTGGAGCGTCATGAGCAGTTCTTC.

This clonotype was counted ten times or more. The chain joins TRBV25-1 to TRBJ1-1; D is undetermined. V was cut by 2 bases and J by 0 bases, with 13 bases left in between. This CDR3 spans 16 amino acids. Germline assignment: CDR1 MGHDK and CDR2 SYGVNS. This CDR3 reads CASSEGSRNMNTEAFF. The CDR3 nucleotides read TGTGCCAGCAGTGAAGGCTCGAGGAATATGAACACTGAAGCTTTCTTT.

This clonotype has at least ten counts. The CDR3 spells CASSLQGAVSYEQYF. CDR3 bases: TGCGCCAGCAGCTTGCAAGGAGCTGTCTCCTACGAGCAGTACTTC. V gene TRBV5-1 combines with J gene TRBJ2-7; D is ambiguous. The length of the CDR3 is 15 residues. Trimming shortened V by 1 base and J by 0 bases, and 11 bases separated the two germline ends. From germline, CDR1 is SGHRS and CDR2 YFSETQ.

This clonotype has a handful of counts. The chain employs TRBV7-9 and TRBJ1-6; D may be TRBD1 (6 bases). The CDR3 runs 15 residues. Germline V gene sequence: CDR1 SEHNR, CDR2 FQNEAQ (reference sequence). The V end was cut by 1 base, the J end by 10 bases, with 14 bases between. The CDR3 DNA reads TGTGCCAGCAGCTTAGTTCGGACTCAGGGGTCACCCCTCCACTTT. Amino acid sequence: CASSLVRTQGSPLHF.

The chain combines TRBV28 with TRBJ2-5; a possible D gene is TRBD1 (6 bases). The CDR3 consists of 15 residues. Germline CDR1 is MDHEN and CDR2 is SYDVKM. Trimming removed 4 bases at V and 0 bases at J, with 12 bases between. The CDR3 region is CASSSGQMYQETQYF. The DNA of the CDR3 is TGTGCCAGCAGTTCCGGACAGATGTACCAAGAGACCCAGTACTTC.

V usage is TRBV20-1 and J usage is TRBJ1-3; D is uncertain. Trimming shortened V by 5 bases and J by 1 base, and 12 bases separated the two germline ends. The CDR3 totals 14 residues. CDR1 is DFQATT, CDR2 SNEGSKA, per germline (reference sequence). This CDR3 reads CSALNRASGNTIYF. CDR3 nucleotide sequence: TGCAGTGCTCTAAACCGGGCATCTGGAAACACCATATATTTT.